These T cell receptor beta chains were read from a single sample in a study of blood T cell repertoires in COVID-19. The repertoire was sequenced with immunoSEQ multiplex PCR; TCRdb's copy has only in-frame clones and lacks some. This table has roughly 200,000 clones, roughly 80% appearing once. Sequenced sample: PBMCs or T cells enriched from blood (not recorded which). The source is a woman aged 55 to 70 with acute COVID-19. Each CDR3 is given with its conserved first and last residue. Fields, in order: D gene, clone size, V gene, J gene, CDR3 length, CDR3 protein, CDR3 DNA. The D gene is left open where the match is weak. Size values are once, few and many counts, or a class for expanded clones, and some rows have none.

d_call: -; clone_size: -; v_call: TRBV20-1; j_call: TRBJ2-1; cdr3_length: 10; cdr3_aa: CSAPGDEQFF; cdr3_nt: TGCAGTGCTCCCGGGGATGAGCAGTTCTTC
d_call: -; clone_size: -; v_call: TRBV29-1; j_call: TRBJ2-7; cdr3_length: 12; cdr3_aa: CSVRVSSYEQYF; cdr3_nt: TGCAGCGTCAGGGTTAGTTCCTACGAGCAGTACTTC
d_call: TRBD1; clone_size: few; v_call: TRBV9; j_call: TRBJ1-1; cdr3_length: 14; cdr3_aa: CASSPRTGGDEAFF; cdr3_nt: TGTGCCAGCAGCCCCCGGACAGGGGGAGATGAAGCTTTCTTT
d_call: TRBD1; clone_size: few; v_call: TRBV2; j_call: TRBJ1-2; cdr3_length: 15; cdr3_aa: CASSESGQGHYGYTF; cdr3_nt: TGTGCCAGCAGTGAATCGGGACAGGGACACTATGGCTACACCTTC
d_call: -; clone_size: -; v_call: TRBV24-1; j_call: TRBJ1-1; cdr3_length: 14; cdr3_aa: CATSVFDGDTEAFF; cdr3_nt: TGTGCCACCAGTGTATTCGACGGGGACACTGAAGCTTTCTTT
d_call: -; clone_size: few; v_call: TRBV12-3/TRBV12-4; j_call: TRBJ2-5; cdr3_length: 13; cdr3_aa: CASRLGMKETQYF; cdr3_nt: TGTGCCAGCAGACTAGGGATGAAAGAGACCCAGTACTTC
d_call: -; clone_size: -; v_call: TRBV7-2; j_call: TRBJ1-6; cdr3_length: 17; cdr3_aa: CASSATPPVVRNSPLHF; cdr3_nt: TGTGCCAGCAGCGCCACCCCTCCAGTCGTGAGGAATTCACCCCTCCACTTT
d_call: TRBD2; clone_size: -; v_call: TRBV11-2; j_call: TRBJ2-1; cdr3_length: 15; cdr3_aa: CASSSISGGLGEQFF; cdr3_nt: TGTGCCAGCAGCTCGATTAGCGGGGGGCTGGGTGAGCAGTTCTTC
d_call: -; clone_size: -; v_call: TRBV27; j_call: TRBJ1-2; cdr3_length: 14; cdr3_aa: CASSPREGDYGYTF; cdr3_nt: TGTGCCAGCAGTCCCCGCGAGGGGGACTATGGCTACACCTTC
d_call: -; clone_size: -; v_call: TRBV7-2; j_call: TRBJ2-7; cdr3_length: 17; cdr3_aa: CASSQTQGGTALNEQYF; cdr3_nt: TGTGCCAGCAGCCAAACACAGGGGGGGACAGCACTGAACGAGCAGTACTTC
d_call: TRBD1; clone_size: -; v_call: TRBV10-2; j_call: TRBJ1-2; cdr3_length: 14; cdr3_aa: CASKDRPALYGYTF; cdr3_nt: TGCGCCAGCAAGGACAGGCCCGCCCTCTATGGCTACACCTTC
d_call: TRBD2; clone_size: -; v_call: TRBV24-1; j_call: TRBJ2-2; cdr3_length: 17; cdr3_aa: CATSDPRSGSETGELFF; cdr3_nt: TGTGCCACCAGTGATCCCCGTAGCGGGAGCGAAACCGGGGAGCTGTTTTTT
d_call: TRBD1; clone_size: -; v_call: TRBV10-2; j_call: TRBJ2-5; cdr3_length: 13; cdr3_aa: CASSDSGGQTQYF; cdr3_nt: TGCGCCAGCAGTGACTCAGGGGGTCAGACCCAGTACTTC
d_call: TRBD2; clone_size: -; v_call: TRBV4-2; j_call: TRBJ2-5; cdr3_length: 14; cdr3_aa: CASSQGGGKETQYF; cdr3_nt: TGTGCCAGCAGCCAAGGCGGGGGGAAAGAGACCCAGTACTTC
d_call: -; clone_size: -; v_call: TRBV4-3; j_call: TRBJ1-6; cdr3_length: 16; cdr3_aa: CASSQGDSEDNSPLHF; cdr3_nt: TGCGCCAGCAGCCAAGGTGATAGCGAAGATAATTCACCCCTCCACTTT
d_call: TRBD1; clone_size: -; v_call: TRBV14; j_call: TRBJ1-2; cdr3_length: 15; cdr3_aa: CASSSRQGGVYGYTF; cdr3_nt: TGTGCCAGCAGCTCCAGACAGGGAGGTGTCTATGGCTACACCTTC
d_call: TRBD1; clone_size: -; v_call: TRBV5-5; j_call: TRBJ1-2; cdr3_length: 15; cdr3_aa: CASMGQPNLNYGYTF; cdr3_nt: TGTGCCAGCATGGGACAGCCGAATTTAAACTATGGCTACACCTTC
d_call: TRBD2; clone_size: -; v_call: TRBV25-1; j_call: TRBJ2-1; cdr3_length: 15; cdr3_aa: CASSDRGLAGDEQFF; cdr3_nt: TGTGCCAGCAGTGACCGCGGCCTAGCGGGAGATGAGCAGTTCTTC
d_call: -; clone_size: -; v_call: TRBV9; j_call: TRBJ1-1; cdr3_length: 14; cdr3_aa: CASSDNSGPSGAFF; cdr3_nt: TGTGCCAGCAGCGATAACTCCGGGCCCAGCGGAGCTTTCTTT
d_call: -; clone_size: -; v_call: TRBV4-1; j_call: TRBJ2-1; cdr3_length: 16; cdr3_aa: CASSRGEGASYNEQFF; cdr3_nt: TGCGCCAGCAGCCGCGGGGAAGGGGCCTCCTACAATGAGCAGTTCTTC
d_call: -; clone_size: -; v_call: TRBV11-2; j_call: TRBJ2-1; cdr3_length: 11; cdr3_aa: CASSMSHEQFF; cdr3_nt: TGTGCCAGCAGCATGAGCCATGAGCAGTTCTTC
d_call: -; clone_size: -; v_call: TRBV6-5; j_call: TRBJ2-1; cdr3_length: 12; cdr3_aa: CASSTTGNEQFF; cdr3_nt: TGTGCCAGCAGCACGACAGGCAATGAGCAGTTCTTC